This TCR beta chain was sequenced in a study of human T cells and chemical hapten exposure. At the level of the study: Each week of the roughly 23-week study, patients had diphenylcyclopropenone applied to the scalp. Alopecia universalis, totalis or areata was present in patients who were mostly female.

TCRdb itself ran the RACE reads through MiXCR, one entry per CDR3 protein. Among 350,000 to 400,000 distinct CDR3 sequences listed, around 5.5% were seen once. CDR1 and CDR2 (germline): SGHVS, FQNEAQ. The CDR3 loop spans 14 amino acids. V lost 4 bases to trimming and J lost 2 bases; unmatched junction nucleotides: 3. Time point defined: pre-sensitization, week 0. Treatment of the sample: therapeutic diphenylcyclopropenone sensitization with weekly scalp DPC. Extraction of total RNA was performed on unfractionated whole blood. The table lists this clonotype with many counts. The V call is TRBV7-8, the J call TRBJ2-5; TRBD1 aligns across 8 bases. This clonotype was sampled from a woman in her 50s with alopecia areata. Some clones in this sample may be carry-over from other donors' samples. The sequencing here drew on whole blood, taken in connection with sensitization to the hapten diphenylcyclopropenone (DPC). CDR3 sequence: CASSYYRGQETQYF. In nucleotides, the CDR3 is TGTGCCAGCAGCTACTACAGGGGGCAAGAGACCCAGTACTTC.